The sequence of this T cell receptor beta chain was determined in a study of monozygotic twins with inflammatory bowel disease. CDR3 length: 12 amino acids. CDR1 and CDR2 (germline): SGHNT, YYREEE (reference sequence). Each TCR library consumed 3,000 to 4,500 ng of total RNA. TCRdb reprocessed the 5' RACE reads and keeps a single row for each CDR3 protein, giving no DNA. In total, the table holds fewer than 110,000 distinct CDR3 sequences. A word on this clonotype: What it binds is unknown.

Findings of the study overall: Fewer shared clonotypes with others were found in IBD patients than in healthy twins, especially with disease activity.

The V gene is TRBV5-4, the J gene TRBJ2-7. The TCR comes from a human donor with ulcerative colitis or Crohn's disease, or a healthy co-twin of an affected twin (not recorded which). The specimen sequenced was blood. This chain's CDR3 is CASSYGSYEQYF.